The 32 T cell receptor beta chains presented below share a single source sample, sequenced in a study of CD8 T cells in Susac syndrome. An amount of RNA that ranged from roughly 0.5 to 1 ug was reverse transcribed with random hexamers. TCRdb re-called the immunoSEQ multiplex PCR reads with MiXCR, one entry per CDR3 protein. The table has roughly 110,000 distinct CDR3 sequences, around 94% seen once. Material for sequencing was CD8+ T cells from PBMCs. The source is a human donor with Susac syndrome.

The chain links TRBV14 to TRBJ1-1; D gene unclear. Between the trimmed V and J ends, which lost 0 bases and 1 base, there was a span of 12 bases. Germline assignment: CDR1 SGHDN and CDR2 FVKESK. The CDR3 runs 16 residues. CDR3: CASSQDYPGANTEAFF. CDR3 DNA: TGTGCCAGCAGCCAAGATTATCCAGGAGCGAACACTGAAGCTTTCTTT. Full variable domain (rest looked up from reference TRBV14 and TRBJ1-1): EAGVTQFPSHSVIEKGQTVTLRCDPISGHDNLYWYRRVMGKEIKFLLHFVKESKQDESGMPNNRFLAERTGGTYSTLKVQPAELEDSGVYFCASSQDYPGANTEAFFGQGTRLTVV.

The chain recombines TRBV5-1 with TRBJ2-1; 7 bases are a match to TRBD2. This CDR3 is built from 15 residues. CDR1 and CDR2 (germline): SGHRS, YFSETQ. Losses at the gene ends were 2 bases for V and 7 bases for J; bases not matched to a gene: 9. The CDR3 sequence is CASSLNPGGLNEQFF. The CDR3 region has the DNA TGCGCCAGCAGCTTAAATCCGGGGGGATTGAATGAGCAGTTCTTC.

In DNA form, the CDR3 reads TGTGCCAGCAGCGAGGCCGGGACTAGCTCCTACGAGCAGTACTTC. This gives the protein CASSEAGTSSYEQYF. The V call is TRBV9, the J call TRBJ2-7, with 8 nucleotides matching TRBD2. Germline V lookup: CDR1 SGDLS, CDR2 YYNGEE. This CDR3 has 15 residues. With V trimmed by 3 bases and J by 0 bases, 5 bases remained unmatched. Looking up the rest from reference TRBV9 and TRBJ2-7 gives the full variable domain: DSGVTQTPKHLITATGQRVTLRCSPRSGDLSVYWYQQSLDQGLQFLIQYYNGEERAKGNILERFSAQQFPDLHSELNLSSLELGDSALYFCASSEAGTSSYEQYFGPGTRLTVT.

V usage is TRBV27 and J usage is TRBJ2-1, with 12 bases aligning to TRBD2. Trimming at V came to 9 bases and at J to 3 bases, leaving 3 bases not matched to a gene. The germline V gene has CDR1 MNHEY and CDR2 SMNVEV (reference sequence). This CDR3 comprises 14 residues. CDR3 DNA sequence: TGTGCCAGTGCTAGCGGGGGGGGCTACAATGAGCAGTTCTTC. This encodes CASASGGGYNEQFF.

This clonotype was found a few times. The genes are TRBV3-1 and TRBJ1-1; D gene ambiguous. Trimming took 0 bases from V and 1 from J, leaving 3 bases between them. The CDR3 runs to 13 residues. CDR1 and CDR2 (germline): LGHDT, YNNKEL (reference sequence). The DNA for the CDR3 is TGTGCCAGCAGCCAAGACGGGAACACTGAAGCTTTCTTT. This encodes CASSQDGNTEAFF.

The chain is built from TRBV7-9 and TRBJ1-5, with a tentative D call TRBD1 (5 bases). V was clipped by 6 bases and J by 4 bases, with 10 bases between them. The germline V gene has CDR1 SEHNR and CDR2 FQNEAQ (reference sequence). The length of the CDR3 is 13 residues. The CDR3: CASSTGENQPQHF. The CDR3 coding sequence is TGTGCCAGCAGTACGGGGGAGAATCAGCCCCAGCATTTT.

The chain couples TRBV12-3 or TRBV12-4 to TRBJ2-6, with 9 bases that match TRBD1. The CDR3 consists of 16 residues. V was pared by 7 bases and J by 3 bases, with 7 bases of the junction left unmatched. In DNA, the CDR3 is TGTGCCAGCAACAAGACAGGGGGTGGTGGGGCCAACGTCCTGACTTTC. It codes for CASNKTGGGGANVLTF.

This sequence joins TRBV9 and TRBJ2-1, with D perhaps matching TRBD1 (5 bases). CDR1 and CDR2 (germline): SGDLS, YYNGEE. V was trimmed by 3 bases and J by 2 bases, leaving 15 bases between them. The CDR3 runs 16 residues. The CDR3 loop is CASSATGENAYNEQFF. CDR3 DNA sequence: TGTGCCAGCAGCGCCACAGGAGAAAACGCCTACAATGAGCAGTTCTTC.

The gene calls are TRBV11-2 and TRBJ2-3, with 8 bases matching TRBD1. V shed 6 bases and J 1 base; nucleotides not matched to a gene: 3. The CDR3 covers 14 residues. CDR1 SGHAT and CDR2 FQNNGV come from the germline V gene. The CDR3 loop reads CASRLGQGTDTQYF. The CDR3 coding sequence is TGTGCCAGCAGGCTGGGACAGGGCACAGATACGCAGTATTTT.

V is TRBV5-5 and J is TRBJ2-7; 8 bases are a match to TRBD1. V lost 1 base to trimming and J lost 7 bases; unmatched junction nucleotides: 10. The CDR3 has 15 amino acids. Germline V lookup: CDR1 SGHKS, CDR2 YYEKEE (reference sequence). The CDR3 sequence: CASSLQGQGLREQYF. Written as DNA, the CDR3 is TGTGCCAGCAGCTTGCAAGGACAGGGTTTGCGGGAGCAGTACTTC.

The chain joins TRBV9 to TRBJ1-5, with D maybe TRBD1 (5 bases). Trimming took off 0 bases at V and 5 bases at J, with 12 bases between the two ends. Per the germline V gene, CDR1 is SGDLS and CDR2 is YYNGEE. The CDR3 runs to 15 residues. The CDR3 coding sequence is TGTGCCAGCAGCGTAGGGGGGGATTTAGATCAGCCCCAGCATTTT. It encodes CASSVGGDLDQPQHF.

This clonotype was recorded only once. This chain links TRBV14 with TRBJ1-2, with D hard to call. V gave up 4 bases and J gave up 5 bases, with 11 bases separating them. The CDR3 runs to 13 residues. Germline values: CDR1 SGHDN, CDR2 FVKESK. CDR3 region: CASSPQEQYGYTF. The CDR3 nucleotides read TGTGCCAGCAGCCCCCAGGAACAATATGGCTACACCTTC.

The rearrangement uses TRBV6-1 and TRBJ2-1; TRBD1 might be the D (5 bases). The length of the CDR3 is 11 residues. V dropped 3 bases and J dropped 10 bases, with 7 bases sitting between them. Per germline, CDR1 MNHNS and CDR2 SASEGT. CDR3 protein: CASSDGAEQFF. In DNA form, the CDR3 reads TGTGCCAGCAGTGATGGGGCAGAGCAGTTCTTC.

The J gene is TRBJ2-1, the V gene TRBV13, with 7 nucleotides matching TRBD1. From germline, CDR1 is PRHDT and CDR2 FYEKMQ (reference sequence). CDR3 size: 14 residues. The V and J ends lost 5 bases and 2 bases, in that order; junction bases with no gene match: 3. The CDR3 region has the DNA TGTGCCAGCAGCCCCCAGGGGGCCTACAATGAGCAGTTCTTC. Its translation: CASSPQGAYNEQFF.

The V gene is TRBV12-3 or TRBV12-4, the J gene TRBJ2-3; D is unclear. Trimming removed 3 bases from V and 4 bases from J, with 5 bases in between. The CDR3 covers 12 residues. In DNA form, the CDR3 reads TGTGCCAGCAGTTTTAAAGCAGATACGCAGTATTTT. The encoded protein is CASSFKADTQYF.

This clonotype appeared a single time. CDR3 sequence: CASTPGGEETQYF. CDR3 nucleotides: TGTGCCAGCACCCCCGGGGGGGAAGAGACCCAGTACTTC. The V call is TRBV7-9, the J call TRBJ2-5; 8 nucleotides match TRBD2. Germline V gives CDR1 SEHNR, CDR2 FQNEAQ (reference sequence). This CDR3 comprises 13 residues. V was clipped by 7 bases and J by 3 bases; unmatched bases: 4.

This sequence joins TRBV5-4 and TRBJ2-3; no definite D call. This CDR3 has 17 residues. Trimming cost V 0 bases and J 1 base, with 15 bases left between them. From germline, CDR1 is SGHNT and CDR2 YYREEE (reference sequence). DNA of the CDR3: TGTGCCAGCAGCTTGGGTCCCCTAGTTGGGGGCACAGATACGCAGTATTTT. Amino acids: CASSLGPLVGGTDTQYF.

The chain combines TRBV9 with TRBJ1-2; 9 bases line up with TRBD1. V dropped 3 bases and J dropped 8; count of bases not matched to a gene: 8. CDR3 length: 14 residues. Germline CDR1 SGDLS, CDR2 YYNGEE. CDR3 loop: CASSANTGGRGYTF. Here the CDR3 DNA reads TGTGCCAGCAGCGCCAATACAGGGGGCCGGGGCTACACCTTC. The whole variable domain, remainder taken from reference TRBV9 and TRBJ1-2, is DSGVTQTPKHLITATGQRVTLRCSPRSGDLSVYWYQQSLDQGLQFLIQYYNGEERAKGNILERFSAQQFPDLHSELNLSSLELGDSALYFCASSANTGGRGYTFGSGTRLTVV.

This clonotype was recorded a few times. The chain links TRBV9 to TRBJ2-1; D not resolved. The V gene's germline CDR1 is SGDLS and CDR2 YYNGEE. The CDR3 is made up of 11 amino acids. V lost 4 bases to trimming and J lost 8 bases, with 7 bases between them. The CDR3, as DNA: TGTGCCAGCAGCCCAGGCTATGAGCAGTTCTTC. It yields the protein CASSPGYEQFF.

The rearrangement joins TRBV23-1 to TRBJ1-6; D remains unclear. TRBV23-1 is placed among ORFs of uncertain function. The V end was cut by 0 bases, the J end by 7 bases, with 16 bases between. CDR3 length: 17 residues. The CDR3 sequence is CASSQSGGRLFNSPLHF. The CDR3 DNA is TGCGCCAGCAGTCAATCCGGAGGTCGACTATTCAATTCACCCCTCCACTTT.

CDR3 amino acids: CASSSTSGVDTQYF. In DNA, the CDR3 is TGTGCCAGCAGCTCGACTAGCGGCGTAGATACGCAGTATTTT. V and J are TRBV7-9 and TRBJ2-3; 9 bases line up with TRBD2. The J segment lost 5 bases and the V segment lost 4 bases, leaving 4 bases of the junction unmatched. Germline V gene lookup returns CDR1 SEHNR and CDR2 FQNEAQ (reference sequence). The CDR3 is 14 amino acids.

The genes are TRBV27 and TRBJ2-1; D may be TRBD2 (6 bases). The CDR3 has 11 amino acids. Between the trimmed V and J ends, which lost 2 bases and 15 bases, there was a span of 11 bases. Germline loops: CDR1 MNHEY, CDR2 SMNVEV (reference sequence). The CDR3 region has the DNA TGTGCCAGCAGTTTAGGAGGGGTTCGGTTCTTC. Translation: CASSLGGVRFF.

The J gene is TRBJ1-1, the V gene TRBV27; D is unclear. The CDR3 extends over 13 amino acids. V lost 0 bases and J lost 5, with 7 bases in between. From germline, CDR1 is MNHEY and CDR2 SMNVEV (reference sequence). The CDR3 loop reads CASSLSDGTEAFF. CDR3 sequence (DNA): TGTGCCAGCAGTTTATCGGACGGGACTGAAGCTTTCTTT.

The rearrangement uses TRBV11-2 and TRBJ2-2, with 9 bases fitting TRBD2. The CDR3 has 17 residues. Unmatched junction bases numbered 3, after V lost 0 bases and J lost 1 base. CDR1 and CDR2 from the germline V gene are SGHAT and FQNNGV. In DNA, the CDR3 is TGTGCCAGCAGCTTAGAATTGACTAGCGGGAACACCGGGGAGCTGTTTTTT. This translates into CASSLELTSGNTGELFF.

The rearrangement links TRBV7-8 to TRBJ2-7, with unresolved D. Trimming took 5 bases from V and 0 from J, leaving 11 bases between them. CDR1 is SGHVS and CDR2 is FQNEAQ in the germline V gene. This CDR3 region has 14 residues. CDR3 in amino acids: CASSPPDGSYEQYF. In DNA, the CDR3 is TGTGCCAGCAGCCCGCCGGACGGCTCCTACGAGCAGTACTTC.

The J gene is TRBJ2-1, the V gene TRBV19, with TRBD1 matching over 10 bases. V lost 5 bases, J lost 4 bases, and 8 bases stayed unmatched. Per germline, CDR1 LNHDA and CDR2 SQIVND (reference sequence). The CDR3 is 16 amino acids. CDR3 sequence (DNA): TGTGCCAGTAGTCCCCTGACAGGGGGCGAGTACAATGAGCAGTTCTTC. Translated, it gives CASSPLTGGEYNEQFF.

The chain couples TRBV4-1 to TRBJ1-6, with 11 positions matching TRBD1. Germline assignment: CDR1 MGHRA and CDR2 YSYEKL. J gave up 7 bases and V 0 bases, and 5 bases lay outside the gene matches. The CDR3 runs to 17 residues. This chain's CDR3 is CASSQDPGQGVNSPLHF. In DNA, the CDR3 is TGCGCCAGCAGCCAAGATCCGGGACAGGGGGTGAATTCACCCCTCCACTTT.

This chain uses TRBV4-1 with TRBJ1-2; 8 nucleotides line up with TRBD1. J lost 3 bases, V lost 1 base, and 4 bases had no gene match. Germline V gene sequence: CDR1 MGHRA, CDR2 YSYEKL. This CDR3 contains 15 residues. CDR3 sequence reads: CASSQARGQDYGYTF. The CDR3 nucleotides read TGCGCCAGCAGCCAAGCCAGGGGGCAGGACTATGGCTACACCTTC.

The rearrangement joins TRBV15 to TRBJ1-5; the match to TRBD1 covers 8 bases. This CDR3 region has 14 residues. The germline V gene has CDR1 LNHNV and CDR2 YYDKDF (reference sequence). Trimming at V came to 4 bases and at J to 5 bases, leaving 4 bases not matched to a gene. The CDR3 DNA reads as TGTGCCACCAGCACCCGACAGGGGTATCAGCCCCAGCATTTT. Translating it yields CATSTRQGYQPQHF.

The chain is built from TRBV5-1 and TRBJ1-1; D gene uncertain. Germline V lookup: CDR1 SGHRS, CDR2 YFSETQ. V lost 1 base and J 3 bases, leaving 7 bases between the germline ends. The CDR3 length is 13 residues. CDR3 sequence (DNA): TGCGCCAGCAGCTTGACAACATACACTGAAGCTTTCTTT. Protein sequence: CASSLTTYTEAFF. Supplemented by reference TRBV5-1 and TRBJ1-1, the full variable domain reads KAGVTQTPRYLIKTRGQQVTLSCSPISGHRSVSWYQQTPGQGLQFLFEYFSETQRNKGNFPGRFSGRQFSNSRSEMNVSTLELGDSALYLCASSLTTYTEAFFGQGTRLTVV.

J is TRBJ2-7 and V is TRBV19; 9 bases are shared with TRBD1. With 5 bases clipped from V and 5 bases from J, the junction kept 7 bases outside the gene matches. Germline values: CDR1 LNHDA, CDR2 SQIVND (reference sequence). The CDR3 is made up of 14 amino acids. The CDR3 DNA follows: TGTGCCAGTAGTTTGGACAGGGGTGGCAACGAGCAGTACTTC. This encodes CASSLDRGGNEQYF.

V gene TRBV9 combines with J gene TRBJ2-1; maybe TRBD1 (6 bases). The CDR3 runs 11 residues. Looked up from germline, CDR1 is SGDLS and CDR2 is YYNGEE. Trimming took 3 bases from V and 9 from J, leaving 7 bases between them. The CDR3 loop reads CASSAGVEQFF. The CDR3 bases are TGTGCCAGCAGCGCAGGGGTTGAGCAGTTCTTC.